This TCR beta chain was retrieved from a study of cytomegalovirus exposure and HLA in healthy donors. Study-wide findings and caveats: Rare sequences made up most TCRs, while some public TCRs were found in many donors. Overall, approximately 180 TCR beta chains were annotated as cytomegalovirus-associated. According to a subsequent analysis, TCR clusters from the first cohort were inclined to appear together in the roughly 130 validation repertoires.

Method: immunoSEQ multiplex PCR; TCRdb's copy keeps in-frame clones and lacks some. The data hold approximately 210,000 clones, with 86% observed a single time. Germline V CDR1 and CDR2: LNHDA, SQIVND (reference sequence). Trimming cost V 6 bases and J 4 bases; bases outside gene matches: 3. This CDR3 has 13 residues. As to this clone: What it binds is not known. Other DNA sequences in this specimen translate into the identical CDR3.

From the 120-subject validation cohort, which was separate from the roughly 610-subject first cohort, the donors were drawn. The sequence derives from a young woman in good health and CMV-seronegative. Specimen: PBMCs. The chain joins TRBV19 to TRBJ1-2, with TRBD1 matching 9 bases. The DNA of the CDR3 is TGTGCCAGTAGCTTGGGACAGGGCTATGGCTACACCTTC. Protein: CASSLGQGYGYTF.